This passage covers 29 T cell receptor beta chains from one sample sequenced in a study of neurological immune-mediated disorders. MiXCR was run by TCRdb on the 5' RACE reads, yielding one entry per CDR3 protein. The sample has approximately 90,000 distinct CDR3 sequences, 3.5% to 4% seen once. The specimen sequenced was PBMCs. The source of these receptors is a woman under 30 with multiple sclerosis.

This clonotype was recorded at least ten times. CDR3 in DNA: TGCGCCAGCAGCTATACAGGGGACACTGAAGCTTTCTTT. This gives the protein CASSYTGDTEAFF. The rearrangement links TRBV5-1 to TRBJ1-1; 7 bases are a match to TRBD1. V shed 3 bases and J 3 bases; nucleotides not matched to a gene: 2. Germline CDR1 and CDR2: SGHRS and YFSETQ. The CDR3 extends over 13 amino acids.

V and J are TRBV5-1 and TRBJ2-1; 8 nucleotides match TRBD1. This CDR3 has 15 amino acids. Germline-derived CDR1 and CDR2 are SGHRS and YFSETQ. V lost 0 bases and J lost 8; bases outside the gene matches: 7. The CDR3 loop is CASSLDDRGVDEQFF. The DNA of the CDR3 is TGCGCCAGCAGCTTGGATGACAGGGGAGTCGATGAGCAGTTCTTC.

This clonotype was seen repeatedly, ten times or more. The chain carries TRBV5-1 and TRBJ2-2; 12 nucleotides agree with TRBD1. This CDR3 has 16 amino acids. Per germline, CDR1 SGHRS and CDR2 YFSETQ. The V gene end was trimmed by 4 bases and the J gene end by 4 bases; junction bases not matched to a gene: 5. CDR3 coding DNA: TGCGCCAGCAGCAAGGGACAGGGGGCTGCCACCGGGGAGCTGTTTTTT. Protein sequence: CASSKGQGAATGELFF.

Ten or more counts support this clonotype. The V and J genes are TRBV5-4 and TRBJ2-1; 12 positions match TRBD2. From germline, CDR1 is SGHNT and CDR2 YYREEE (reference sequence). Losses at the gene ends were 5 bases for V and 12 bases for J; bases not matched to a gene: 9. The CDR3 is 14 amino acids. The CDR3 bases are TGTGCCAGCAGTTGGACTAGCGGGGCCCCAGGGCAGTTCTTC. The encoded protein is CASSWTSGAPGQFF.

There are many counts of this clonotype. V is TRBV11-2 and J is TRBJ2-1; 8 nucleotides agree with TRBD2. Trimming took 1 base from V and 8 from J; bases not matched to a gene: 7. Germline values: CDR1 SGHAT, CDR2 FQNNGV. The CDR3 has 15 amino acids. CDR3: CASSLVPGGRDEQFF. The CDR3 DNA reads as TGTGCCAGCAGCTTAGTGCCGGGGGGGCGGGATGAGCAGTTCTTC.

This clonotype was recorded many times. The rearrangement links TRBV5-1 to TRBJ2-3, with a weak D call TRBD2 (6 bases). CDR3 length: 15 amino acids. V shed 2 bases and J shed 2 bases, with 12 bases lying between them. Germline loops: CDR1 SGHRS, CDR2 YFSETQ. CDR3: CASSFDGGDTDTQYF. In DNA form, the CDR3 reads TGCGCCAGCAGCTTTGACGGGGGAGACACAGATACGCAGTATTTT.

This clonotype has a count of ten or more. The chain combines TRBV29-1 with TRBJ1-2, with TRBD1 matching over 8 bases. This CDR3 comprises 15 residues. Germline values: CDR1 SQVTM, CDR2 ANQGSEA. Trimming took 5 bases from V and 4 from J; bases not matched to a gene: 12. The CDR3 coding sequence is TGCAGCGTTCTCACGATGACAGGGGCGCCCTATGGCTACACCTTC. It codes for CSVLTMTGAPYGYTF.

This clonotype has ten or more counts. The J gene is TRBJ1-1, the V gene TRBV20-1; 7 nucleotides align to TRBD1. The CDR3 runs to 14 residues. The junction had 10 bases not matched to a gene; V was cut back by 3 bases and J by 6 bases. From germline, CDR1 is DFQATT and CDR2 SNEGSKA (reference sequence). The CDR3 sequence: CSARTGRTDPEAFF. The CDR3 region has the DNA TGCAGTGCTAGGACAGGGCGAACTGACCCTGAAGCTTTCTTT.

This clonotype was seen repeatedly, ten times or more. CDR3 residues: CASSSGTEATQPQHF. CDR3 nucleotide sequence: TGCGCCAGCAGCTCGGGGACCGAAGCAACTCAGCCCCAGCATTTT. V and J are TRBV5-1 and TRBJ1-5, with a weak D call TRBD1 (5 bases). This CDR3 is built from 15 residues. Germline assignment: CDR1 SGHRS and CDR2 YFSETQ. V lost 3 bases to trimming and J lost 6 bases, with 16 bases between them. Drawing the rest from reference TRBV5-1 and TRBJ1-5, the complete variable domain is KAGVTQTPRYLIKTRGQQVTLSCSPISGHRSVSWYQQTPGQGLQFLFEYFSETQRNKGNFPGRFSGRQFSNSRSEMNVSTLELGDSALYLCASSSGTEATQPQHFGDGTRLSIL.

This clonotype came up many times. The J gene is TRBJ1-1, the V gene TRBV5-1, with 9 bases aligning to TRBD1. This CDR3 is 15 amino acids long. V shed 4 bases, J shed 1 base, and the junction held 5 bases outside the gene matches. Germline V gene data show CDR1 as SGHRS and CDR2 as YFSETQ. In DNA, the CDR3 is TGCGCCAGCAGCGGAAACAGGGGGCAGAACACTGAAGCTTTCTTT. It translates to CASSGNRGQNTEAFF.

This clonotype was recorded at least ten times. The chain carries TRBV7-9 and TRBJ1-4; D not certain. Trimming pared 5 bases from V and 7 bases from J, leaving 8 bases between. This CDR3 region has 12 residues. The germline gives CDR1 SEHNR, CDR2 FQNEAQ (reference sequence). CDR3 DNA sequence: TGTGCCAGCAGCCGCGTGGGTGAAAAACTGTTTTTT. It encodes CASSRVGEKLFF.

Ten or more counts support this clonotype. The V and J genes are TRBV7-9 and TRBJ2-1; D gene unclear. Per the germline V gene, CDR1 is SEHNR and CDR2 is FQNEAQ (reference sequence). Trimming removed 4 bases from V and 7 bases from J, with 11 bases in between. The CDR3 is 13 amino acids. In DNA, the CDR3 is TGTGCCAGCAGCTCCCAGCCCTTGAATGAGCAGTTCTTC. Protein sequence: CASSSQPLNEQFF.

CDR3 DNA: TGTGCTAGCGCCCGCTACCGGGGGGAGCAGTTCTTC. Amino acids: CASARYRGEQFF. This chain connects TRBV7-8 to TRBJ2-1; TRBD2 is a possible D gene (6 bases). This CDR3 is 12 amino acids long. CDR1 is SGHVS, CDR2 FQNEAQ, per germline.

The table lists this clonotype with many counts. V gene TRBV10-3 combines with J gene TRBJ2-5; D gene ambiguous. From germline, CDR1 is ENHRY and CDR2 SYGVKD. V dropped 8 bases and J dropped 1 base, with 11 bases sitting between them. The CDR3 spans 13 residues. CDR3 sequence (DNA): TGTGCCATCGGTAGGGATACCCAAGAGACCCAGTACTTC. Translated: CAIGRDTQETQYF.

In this sample, this clonotype turned up many times. A junction end diverges from the germline sequence, so it may reflect a read error. This sequence joins TRBV12-3 or TRBV12-4 and TRBJ2-1, with TRBD2 matching 9 bases. The CDR3 contains 13 residues. The CDR3 bases are TGTGCCAGCAGTTTAGGGGGCGGGACTAGCTGTTGGTTC. Translation gives CASSLGGGTSCWF.

This clonotype appeared many times. V usage is TRBV2 and J usage is TRBJ1-5, with 7 bases matching TRBD1. Losses at the gene ends were 1 base for V and 8 bases for J; bases not matched to a gene: 2. The CDR3 has 13 residues. Per germline, CDR1 SNHLY and CDR2 FYNNEI. The CDR3 nucleotides read TGTGCCAGCAGTGAAGGTCAGGGGGAGCCCCAGCATTTT. Translating it yields CASSEGQGEPQHF.

This clonotype was counted ten times or more. The V and J genes are TRBV7-9 and TRBJ1-4; TRBD1 matches at 7 bases. V trimming: 5 bases; J trimming: 8 bases; junction bases outside the gene matches: 5. The CDR3 is 13 amino acids. CDR1 is SEHNR and CDR2 is FQNEAQ in the germline V gene (reference sequence). The CDR3 here is CASSGTVWEKLFF. CDR3 nucleotides: TGTGCCAGCAGCGGGACAGTTTGGGAAAAACTGTTTTTT. Filled out from reference TRBV7-9 and TRBJ1-4, the complete variable domain reads DTGVSQNPRHKITKRGQNVTFRCDPISEHNRLYWYRQTLGQGPEFLTYFQNEAQLEKSRLLSDRFSAERPKGSFSTLEIQRTEQGDSAMYLCASSGTVWEKLFFGSGTQLSVL.

This clonotype was counted only a few times. V and J are TRBV6-6 and TRBJ2-1; possible D gene TRBD2, 5 bases. V shed 0 bases and J shed 4 bases, with 7 bases lying between them. Per germline, CDR1 MNHNY and CDR2 SVGAGI (reference sequence). The CDR3 has 14 amino acids. The CDR3 spells CASSYSRVYNEQFF. DNA for the CDR3: TGTGCCAGCAGTTACTCGAGGGTTTACAATGAGCAGTTCTTC.

This clonotype has a count of ten or more. The chain carries TRBV10-3 and TRBJ1-2, with 11 bases identical to TRBD1. The length of the CDR3 is 13 residues. Trimming removed 10 bases from V and 7 bases from J; junction bases left unmatched: 8. CDR1 is ENHRY, CDR2 SYGVKD, per germline. CDR3 nucleotide sequence: TGTGCCACCCGAGGGACAGGGGGTAGTGGCTACACCTTC. Amino acid sequence: CATRGTGGSGYTF.

This clonotype was detected ten times or more. The chain carries TRBV24-1 and TRBJ2-3; D may correspond to TRBD1 or TRBD2 (5 bases each). CDR1 is KGHDR, CDR2 SFDVKD, per germline. The V end lost 6 bases, the J end lost 0 bases, and 9 bases lay between the germline ends. This CDR3 is built from 14 residues. In DNA, the CDR3 is TGTGCCACCAGTCTCGGGGCCAGCACAGATACGCAGTATTTT. This sequence encodes CATSLGASTDTQYF.

This clonotype occurred many times. The chain employs TRBV4-1 and TRBJ2-2; 8 bases agree with TRBD2. The CDR3 runs 17 residues. The germline CDR1 and CDR2 sequences are MGHRA and YSYEKL. Trimming at V came to 4 bases and at J to 4 bases, leaving 11 bases not matched to a gene. CDR3 in amino acids: CASSPQRGWVGTGELFF. CDR3 sequence (DNA): TGCGCCAGCAGCCCACAGCGGGGGTGGGTAGGCACCGGGGAGCTGTTTTTT.

This clonotype has at least ten counts. The chain couples TRBV7-9 to TRBJ2-3; 7 positions match TRBD2. This CDR3 comprises 15 residues. Germline CDR1 and CDR2: SEHNR and FQNEAQ (reference sequence). Germline trimming cut 5 bases from V and 2 bases from J; bases unmatched to any gene: 7. The DNA for the CDR3 is TGTGCCAGCAGCCCCGGGACTACCAACACAGATACGCAGTATTTT. The encoded protein is CASSPGTTNTDTQYF.

The chain links TRBV27 to TRBJ2-7; 9 nucleotides line up with TRBD2. Looked up from germline, CDR1 is MNHEY and CDR2 is SMNVEV (reference sequence). V dropped 6 bases and J dropped 4; count of bases not matched to a gene: 4. The CDR3 extends over 13 amino acids. CDR3 nucleotide sequence: TGTGCCAGCAGCATCGCGGGGGGGTACGAGCAGTACTTC. It translates to CASSIAGGYEQYF.

The table lists this clonotype with many counts. V gene TRBV7-2 combines with J gene TRBJ1-2; D not resolved. Germline V gene sequence: CDR1 SGHTA, CDR2 FQGNSA. Trimming took off 5 bases at V and 3 bases at J, with 10 bases between the two ends. This CDR3 comprises 13 residues. The CDR3 coding sequence is TGTGCCAGCAGCCCTGTGAGCGACTATGGCTACACCTTC. Translation gives CASSPVSDYGYTF.

This clonotype has only a few counts. This chain connects TRBV12-2 to TRBJ1-1. TRBV12-2 is termed a pseudogene. The CDR3 consists of 11 residues. Here the CDR3 reads CASRLRPEAFF. The CDR3 coding sequence is TGTGCAAGTCGCTTGCGACCTGAAGCTTTCTTT.

Of note for this clonotype: Being one base from a much bigger clone, this may be a read error. The V gene is TRBV21-1, the J gene TRBJ2-2; the table's D call TRBD2 went unverified against the DNA. TRBV21-1 is termed a pseudogene. The CDR3 covers 16 residues. The CDR3 bases are TGTGCCAGCACCCGCTCCTCGCGGGAGGACAACGGGGAGCTGTTTTTT. Its protein is CASTRSSREDNGELFF.

This clonotype was detected many times. The V call is TRBV6-6, the J call TRBJ1-4; no clear D gene. The germline gives CDR1 MNHNY, CDR2 SVGAGI (reference sequence). This CDR3 region has 14 residues. The V and J ends lost 6 bases and 3 bases respectively, with 11 bases between them. The CDR3 loop is CASSSADSNEKLFF. Here the CDR3 DNA reads TGTGCCAGCAGCTCCGCAGACTCTAATGAAAAACTGTTTTTT.

This clonotype was recorded at least ten times. V usage is TRBV18 and J usage is TRBJ1-1, with no clear D. The CDR3 totals 15 residues. The V gene's germline CDR1 is KGHSH and CDR2 LQKENI. V was trimmed by 5 bases and J by 1 base, leaving 14 bases between them. For the CDR3, the DNA is TGTGCCAGCTCAGGGAGGGAAAAGTCGAACACTGAAGCTTTCTTT. Amino acids: CASSGREKSNTEAFF.

This clonotype occurred many times. V is TRBV11-2 and J is TRBJ2-5; 7 bases match TRBD2. The CDR3 is 13 residues long. J lost 3 bases, V lost 3 bases, and 1 base had no gene match. Germline V gene data show CDR1 as SGHAT and CDR2 as FQNNGV. CDR3 coding DNA: TGTGCCAGCAGCTTTGGGGGGGAAGAGACCCAGTACTTC. Translation: CASSFGGEETQYF.